Below are 30 T cell receptor beta chains sequenced from a single sample in a study of blood T cell repertoires in COVID-19. Sequencing used immunoSEQ multiplex PCR; TCRdb keeps in-frame clones, though not all of them. The sample lists about 200,000 clones; 81% were seen once. Material for sequencing was peripheral blood. These receptors were collected from a woman older than 75 with acute or convalescent COVID-19.

This chain joins TRBV27 and TRBJ1-6; no definite D call. Trimming removed 3 bases from V and 2 bases from J, with 5 bases in between. Germline CDR1 and CDR2: MNHEY and SMNVEV (reference sequence). CDR3 length equals 14 residues. The CDR3 nucleotides read TGTGCCAGCAGTTTGAGAGCCTATAATTCACCCCTCCACTTT. It specifies CASSLRAYNSPLHF.

The chain carries TRBV28 and TRBJ2-1, with TRBD1 matching 11 bases. Germline V gene sequence: CDR1 MDHEN, CDR2 SYDVKM. The CDR3 runs to 17 residues. The ends lost 6 bases at V and 8 bases at J; junction bases unmatched: 15. For the CDR3, the DNA is TGTGCCAGCAGCCAACATGCCGGGACAGGGGGACGGGATGAGCAGTTCTTC. Translated, it gives CASSQHAGTGGRDEQFF.

V usage is TRBV7-6 and J usage is TRBJ2-3; D possibly corresponds to TRBD1 (5 bases). Germline V gives CDR1 SGHVS, CDR2 FNYEAQ. CDR3 length equals 17 residues. The V gene lost 2 bases and the J gene lost 1 base, with 16 bases spanning the gap. CDR3 loop: CASSLSQGRAGTDTQYF. The CDR3 DNA follows: TGTGCCAGCAGCTTAAGCCAGGGTAGGGCCGGCACAGATACGCAGTATTTT.

The chain joins TRBV27 to TRBJ1-5; TRBD1 matches at 11 bases. CDR1 MNHEY and CDR2 SMNVEV come from the germline V gene (reference sequence). The J segment lost 1 base and the V segment lost 4 bases, leaving 0 bases of the junction unmatched. CDR3 size: 15 residues. The DNA for the CDR3 is TGTGCCAGCAGTTGGGACAGGGGGAGCAATCAGCCCCAGCATTTT. It codes for CASSWDRGSNQPQHF.

This clone was seen more than once but under ten times. The CDR3: CASSLSGTGDLEQYF. Written as DNA, the CDR3 is TGTGCCAGCAGCTTATCCGGGACAGGGGACCTCGAGCAGTACTTC. The chain links TRBV7-2 to TRBJ2-7, with 10 bases that match TRBD1. This CDR3 has 15 amino acids. The ends lost 2 bases at V and 6 bases at J; junction bases unmatched: 7. Germline CDR1 SGHTA, CDR2 FQGNSA. Full variable domain (rest looked up from reference TRBV7-2 and TRBJ2-7): GAGVSQSPSNKVTEKGKDVELRCDPISGHTALYWYRQSLGQGLEFLIYFQGNSAPDKSGLPSDRFSAERTGGSVSTLTIQRTQQEDSAVYLCASSLSGTGDLEQYFGPGTRLTVT.

The genes are TRBV3-1 (or the pseudogene TRBV3-2) and TRBJ1-4; 8 positions match TRBD1. The CDR3 covers 13 residues. CDR1 and CDR2 from the germline V gene are LGHDT and YNNKEL (reference sequence). V lost 7 bases and J lost 8; bases outside the gene matches: 6. The CDR3 nucleotides are TGTGCCAGCACAACCGGGACAGGAGAAAAACTGTTTTTT. Protein product: CASTTGTGEKLFF.

In this sample, this clone turned up once. The chain recombines TRBV9 with TRBJ1-6; D is undetermined. Trimming took 0 bases from V and 9 from J, leaving 10 bases between them. From germline, CDR1 is SGDLS and CDR2 YYNGEE. This CDR3 has 14 residues. This CDR3 is CASSVVGETSPLHF. The CDR3 bases are TGTGCCAGCAGCGTAGTCGGGGAGACTTCACCCCTCCACTTT.

This chain uses TRBV5-6 with TRBJ1-4, with 10 positions matching TRBD1. Germline V CDR1 and CDR2: SGHDT, YYEEEE. This CDR3 is 16 amino acids long. The trim removed 5 bases at V and 2 bases at J, leaving 6 bases unmatched. The CDR3 DNA reads TGTGCCAGCAGGGACAGGGGGGGAACTACTAATGAAAAACTGTTTTTT. It specifies CASRDRGGTTNEKLFF.

The chain employs TRBV9 and TRBJ2-3, with D tentatively TRBD1 (5 bases). The ends were cut back, 0 bases at V and 6 bases at J, with 5 bases in the middle. Germline lookup yields CDR1 SGDLS and CDR2 YYNGEE. This CDR3 is built from 12 residues. As DNA, the CDR3 is TGTGCCAGCAGCGTAGAGGGGGATACGCAGTATTTT. This sequence encodes CASSVEGDTQYF.

This clone showed up just a few times. The V gene is TRBV5-1, the J gene TRBJ1-1; D ambiguous. V dropped 2 bases and J dropped 5 bases, with 16 bases sitting between them. CDR1 and CDR2 from the germline V gene are SGHRS and YFSETQ. This CDR3 is built from 15 residues. In nucleotides, the CDR3 is TGCGCCAGCAGCTTTGGCAGGTCCGGAAGGACTGAAGCTTTCTTT. Its protein is CASSFGRSGRTEAFF.

The chain combines TRBV18 with TRBJ1-6; possibly TRBD1 for D (5 bases). Deletions cut 2 bases from V and 7 bases from J, with 12 bases between. CDR3 length: 15 residues. The germline gives CDR1 KGHSH, CDR2 LQKENI. The CDR3 loop is CASSPGQGGNSPLHF. In DNA form, the CDR3 reads TGTGCCAGCTCACCAGGCCAGGGTGGAAATTCACCCCTCCACTTT.

The rearrangement joins TRBV14 to TRBJ2-5, with D possibly being TRBD1 (6 bases). CDR3 length: 15 amino acids. The V gene lost 3 bases and the J gene lost 2 bases, with 13 bases spanning the gap. Per the germline V gene, CDR1 is SGHDN and CDR2 is FVKESK. The CDR3 is CASSHNQGRQETQYF. CDR3 bases: TGTGCCAGCAGCCATAATCAGGGGCGGCAAGAGACCCAGTACTTC.

This chain links TRBV15 with TRBJ2-7; 10 bases align to TRBD1. CDR1 and CDR2 from the germline V gene are LNHNV and YYDKDF (reference sequence). The CDR3 spans 16 residues. Trimming took 3 bases from V and 6 from J; bases not matched to a gene: 11. CDR3: CATSRGGQGIQGEQYF. The CDR3 nucleotides are TGTGCCACCAGCAGGGGGGGACAGGGGATTCAAGGCGAGCAGTACTTC.

The chain links TRBV19 to TRBJ2-7, with 13 bases fitting TRBD2. The J segment lost 1 base and the V segment lost 1 base, leaving 4 bases of the junction unmatched. Germline V CDR1 and CDR2: LNHDA, SQIVND (reference sequence). The length of the CDR3 is 17 residues. CDR3 sequence: CASSIGLAGGISYEQYF. The CDR3 DNA follows: TGTGCCAGTAGTATAGGACTAGCGGGAGGAATATCCTACGAGCAGTACTTC.

The chain joins TRBV4-2 to TRBJ2-3, with TRBD1 as a possible D gene (6 bases). This CDR3 contains 16 residues. The germline V and J ends were trimmed by 1 base and 3 bases, with 14 bases remaining between them. CDR1 is LGHNA and CDR2 is YNFKEQ in the germline V gene. For the CDR3, the DNA is TGTGCCAGCAGCCAAGCCGGCCACAGGGCAACAGATACGCAGTATTTT. Amino acids: CASSQAGHRATDTQYF.

This chain's CDR3 is CASSRTGAYGYTF. The CDR3 bases are TGTGCCAGCAGCCGTACAGGGGCCTATGGCTACACCTTC. V usage is TRBV7-3 and J usage is TRBJ1-2, with 7 bases fitting TRBD1. This CDR3 region has 13 residues. The germline gives CDR1 SGHTA, CDR2 FQGTGA. With 5 bases clipped from V and 4 bases from J, the junction kept 4 bases outside the gene matches.

This clone was observed a few times. V usage is TRBV29-1 and J usage is TRBJ1-2; a possible D gene is TRBD1 (6 bases). This CDR3 spans 12 amino acids. V shed 4 bases and J shed 4 bases, with 10 bases lying between them. CDR1 and CDR2 from the germline V gene are SQVTM and ANQGSEA. CDR3 protein: CSVGDTSYGYTF. In DNA form, the CDR3 reads TGCAGCGTTGGGGACACCTCCTATGGCTACACCTTC.

This rearrangement joins TRBV9 to TRBJ2-3, with TRBD2 identical over 9 bases. Trimming at V came to 1 base and at J to 5 bases, leaving 8 bases not matched to a gene. Germline loops: CDR1 SGDLS, CDR2 YYNGEE. The CDR3 contains 16 residues. For the CDR3, the DNA is TGTGCCAGCAGCGTAAAGCAGCGGGGGGCGGGAGATACGCAGTATTTT. Amino acid sequence: CASSVKQRGAGDTQYF.

The rearrangement joins TRBV14 to TRBJ1-6; D not resolved. Germline V gene sequence: CDR1 SGHDN, CDR2 FVKESK. The CDR3 length is 16 residues. V was pared by 0 bases and J by 3 bases, with 9 bases between. In DNA, the CDR3 is TGTGCCAGCAGCCAAGAAACTAACCTCTATAATTCACCCCTCCACTTT. Its protein is CASSQETNLYNSPLHF.

This clone was seen only once. The chain links TRBV29-1 to TRBJ2-1, with TRBD1 as a possible D gene (6 bases). This CDR3 is built from 18 residues. The germline CDR1 and CDR2 sequences are SQVTM and ANQGSEA. Trimming removed 7 bases from V and 0 bases from J, with 25 bases in between. The CDR3 DNA sequence: TGCAGCGGGCGAGCTTGGGCACAGGGATCCTTCTCCTACAATGAGCAGTTCTTC. Amino acid sequence: CSGRAWAQGSFSYNEQFF.

The chain is built from TRBV11-2 and TRBJ2-3; 12 bases are shared with TRBD2. The CDR3 covers 14 residues. CDR1 is SGHAT, CDR2 FQNNGV, per germline. With 6 bases clipped from V and 7 bases from J, the junction kept 5 bases outside the gene matches. Here the CDR3 reads CASRPTSGSYTQYF. As DNA, the CDR3 is TGTGCCAGCAGGCCGACTAGCGGGAGTTATACGCAGTATTTT.

This rearrangement joins TRBV5-6 to TRBJ1-2; TRBD1 matches 7 bases. The germline gives CDR1 SGHDT, CDR2 YYEEEE. The CDR3 length is 14 residues. The V gene end was trimmed by 4 bases and the J gene end by 7 bases; junction bases not matched to a gene: 10. The CDR3 sequence is CASSPQGVLSGYTF. In DNA form, the CDR3 reads TGTGCCAGCAGCCCCCAGGGGGTTCTCTCTGGCTACACCTTC.

In the case of this clone: Other DNA sequences in the same sample also yield this CDR3. This chain joins TRBV19 and TRBJ1-1, with 8 nucleotides matching TRBD1. With 5 bases clipped from V and 3 bases from J, the junction kept 2 bases outside the gene matches. This CDR3 spans 13 amino acids. The germline V gene has CDR1 LNHDA and CDR2 SQIVND (reference sequence). The chain's CDR3 is CASSSTGDTEAFF. As DNA, the CDR3 is TGTGCCAGTAGTTCGACAGGGGACACTGAAGCTTTCTTT.

The rearrangement links TRBV19 to TRBJ1-1; a weak D match, TRBD1 (6 bases). Trimming removed 5 bases from V and 6 bases from J, with 16 bases in between. The length of the CDR3 is 14 residues. In germline, CDR1 is LNHDA, CDR2 SQIVND (reference sequence). The CDR3, as DNA: TGTGCCAGTAGTGTGATGGCCGAGGGGGCTGAAGCTTTCTTT. Its protein is CASSVMAEGAEAFF.

The chain joins TRBV10-2 to TRBJ2-7; TRBD2 matches at 9 bases. Per germline, CDR1 WSHSY and CDR2 SAAADI. The J segment lost 2 bases and the V segment lost 2 bases, leaving 7 bases of the junction unmatched. The CDR3 covers 16 residues. Here the CDR3 DNA reads TGCGCCAGCAGTGAGGGAGCGGGAGGAGCCCCCTACGAGCAGTACTTC. It yields the protein CASSEGAGGAPYEQYF.

This chain connects TRBV5-1 to TRBJ2-7, with 9 bases that match TRBD1. V was clipped by 3 bases and J by 4 bases; unmatched bases: 8. This CDR3 contains 15 residues. Germline assignment: CDR1 SGHRS and CDR2 YFSETQ. CDR3 protein: CASSSSPDRGYEQYF. CDR3 sequence (DNA): TGCGCCAGCAGCTCCTCCCCGGACAGGGGTTACGAGCAGTACTTC. Together with reference TRBV5-1 and TRBJ2-7, the CDR3 gives the full variable domain: KAGVTQTPRYLIKTRGQQVTLSCSPISGHRSVSWYQQTPGQGLQFLFEYFSETQRNKGNFPGRFSGRQFSNSRSEMNVSTLELGDSALYLCASSSSPDRGYEQYFGPGTRLTVT.

This rearrangement joins TRBV5-4 to TRBJ2-4; the match to TRBD1 covers 7 bases. The germline CDR1 and CDR2 sequences are SGHNT and YYREEE (reference sequence). Losses at the gene ends were 4 bases for V and 0 bases for J; bases not matched to a gene: 16. The CDR3 spans 19 residues. CDR3 nucleotides: TGTGCCAGCAGCCTTGACAGGGCTTCGTCGATAATAGCCAAAAACATTCAGTACTTC. It encodes CASSLDRASSIIAKNIQYF. Complete variable domain (other parts from reference TRBV5-4 and TRBJ2-4): ETGVTQSPTHLIKTRGQQVTLRCSSQSGHNTVSWYQQALGQGPQFIFQYYREEENGRGNFPPRFSGLQFPNYSSELNVNALELDDSALYLCASSLDRASSIIAKNIQYFGAGTRLSVL.

This chain uses TRBV5-4 with TRBJ2-1; 8 bases are shared with TRBD2. In germline, CDR1 is SGHNT, CDR2 YYREEE (reference sequence). This CDR3 has 17 amino acids. The V segment lost 0 bases and the J segment 6 bases; nucleotides outside the gene matches: 11. CDR3 residues: CASSLVFRARGGNEQFF. CDR3 DNA sequence: TGTGCCAGCAGCTTGGTCTTCCGGGCCCGGGGGGGCAATGAGCAGTTCTTC.

The V call is TRBV15, the J call TRBJ1-1; D is unclear. The germline gives CDR1 LNHNV, CDR2 YYDKDF (reference sequence). The V end was cut by 3 bases, the J end by 3 bases, with 11 bases between. The CDR3 contains 14 residues. The CDR3 DNA follows: TGTGCCACCAGCAGTTATCGGGGTCACACTGAAGCTTTCTTT. Translation: CATSSYRGHTEAFF. Filled out from reference TRBV15 and TRBJ1-1, the complete variable domain reads DAMVIQNPRYQVTQFGKPVTLSCSQTLNHNVMYWYQQKSSQAPKLLFHYYDKDFNNEADTPDNFQSRRPNTSFCFLDIRSPGLGDTAMYLCATSSYRGHTEAFFGQGTRLTVV.

The chain has TRBV27 and TRBJ2-3; 9 bases match TRBD2. The V gene end was trimmed by 2 bases and the J gene end by 2 bases; junction bases not matched to a gene: 11. Looked up from germline, CDR1 is MNHEY and CDR2 is SMNVEV (reference sequence). This CDR3 is 18 amino acids long. CDR3 sequence reads: CASSLGGWREGNTDTQYF. The DNA for the CDR3 is TGTGCCAGCAGTTTAGGTGGTTGGCGGGAGGGGAACACAGATACGCAGTATTTT.